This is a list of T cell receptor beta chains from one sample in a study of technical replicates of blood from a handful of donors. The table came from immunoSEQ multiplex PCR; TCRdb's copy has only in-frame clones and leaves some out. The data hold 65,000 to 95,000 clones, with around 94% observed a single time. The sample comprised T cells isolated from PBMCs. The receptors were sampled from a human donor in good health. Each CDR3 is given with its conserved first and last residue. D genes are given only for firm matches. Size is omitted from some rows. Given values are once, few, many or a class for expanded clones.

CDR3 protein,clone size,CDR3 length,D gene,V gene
CASSYVGGPNTDTQYF,-,16,TRBD2,TRBV6-5
CASSASGSSPYEQYF,-,15,TRBD2,TRBV9
CASSLRTGWEKLFF,-,14,TRBD1,TRBV27
CASSIGGLNTEAFF,-,14,-,TRBV19
CASSLRLGGGYNEQFF,-,16,-,TRBV5-6
CASSGHPGDTQYF,-,13,-,TRBV9
CASKETGWTDTQYF,once,14,-,TRBV28
CASSAPGLAGAYNEQFF,once,17,TRBD2,TRBV25-1
CASSFSTRGSNEQFF,-,15,-,TRBV11-2
CASSLQVETDTQYF,once,14,-,TRBV27
CASSFSRGGNTEAFF,few,15,-,TRBV10-1
CASSSRTGGETQYF,-,14,TRBD1,TRBV27
CASSFIRGHEQFF,-,13,TRBD1,TRBV28
CASSKFGGRTNEKLFF,-,16,-,TRBV19
CASSYGSEGEKLFF,-,14,-,TRBV6-5
CASNVGTGGYEQYF,-,14,TRBD1,TRBV2
CASSGTGGNEQYF,-,13,TRBD1,TRBV19
CASKDQGMNTEAFF,-,14,-,TRBV27
CASSLLQGSSGNTIYF,-,16,-,TRBV5-4
CASSLALAELFF,-,12,-,TRBV7-8
CASNPSGSLPYEQYF,-,15,TRBD2,TRBV19
CASATGLFAEAFF,-,13,TRBD1,TRBV11-2